This TCR beta chain was recorded in a study of blood T cell repertoires in COVID-19. At the level of the study: The United States, Italy and Spain provided the acute and convalescent COVID-19 samples. PBMCs, B-cell-depleted T cells, or T cells were the source of the cDNA or gDNA that made up the material.

Per the original data handling: Amplification of reference gene primers was used by the study to estimate nucleated cell counts. Here immunoSEQ multiplex PCR was the method, and the copy in TCRdb shows in-frame clones only, minus some. The V and J calls and clone size were taken over from that table, and D and trimming were inferred from the DNA. The data show hundreds of thousands of clones, about 85% seen once. The CDR3 is 15 residues long. Germline V gives CDR1 SGHKS, CDR2 YYEKEE (reference sequence). The ends lost 0 bases at V and 0 bases at J; junction bases unmatched: 2. The rearrangement joins TRBV5-5 to TRBJ1-2, with 7 bases identical to TRBD1. The receptor comes from a man younger than 35 with active or convalescent COVID-19. The sequencing input was peripheral blood. CDR3 sequence (DNA): TGTGCCAGCAGCTTGGAGGGACAGTCTAACTATGGCTACACCTTC. Translated: CASSLEGQSNYGYTF.